This T cell receptor beta chain was retrieved from a study of T cell repertoires in cytomegalovirus infection. Study details: Recently identified HLA-C-restricted CMV epitopes were among the peptides used.

This clonotype was recorded a few times. Antigen unknown. Looked up from germline, CDR1 is LNHDA and CDR2 is SQIVND (reference sequence). The V end was cut by 5 bases, the J end by 2 bases, with 12 bases between. The CDR3 extends over 15 amino acids. Study-level points and caveats: HLA-C-restricted, CMV-specific TCR beta clonotypes were dominant ex vivo. Frequencies of public TCR beta families were cumulated, and this identified carriers of CMV plus the relevant HLA.

TCRdb reanalysed the reads using MiXCR and keeps one entry per CDR3 protein. This sample carries roughly 100,000 distinct CDR3 sequences, around 40% of them seen once, and the ten largest clones take approximately 74%. The rearrangement joins TRBV19 to TRBJ1-4; no definite D call. The sequence came from a human donor in good health (CMV status not recorded). Some clones in this sample may be carry-over from other donors' samples. Material: CD8+ T cells from cultured PBMCs, obtained from culture after CMV antigen stimulation. In DNA form, the CDR3 reads TGTGCCAGTAGTCTCGGGCGGGAGACTAATGAAAAACTGTTTTTT. It encodes CASSLGRETNEKLFF. The whole variable domain, remainder taken from reference TRBV19 and TRBJ1-4, is DGGITQSPKYLFRKEGQNVTLSCEQNLNHDAMYWYRQDPGQGLRLIYYSQIVNDFQKGDIAEGYSVSREKKESFPLTVTSAQKNPTAFYLCASSLGRETNEKLFFGSGTQLSVL.